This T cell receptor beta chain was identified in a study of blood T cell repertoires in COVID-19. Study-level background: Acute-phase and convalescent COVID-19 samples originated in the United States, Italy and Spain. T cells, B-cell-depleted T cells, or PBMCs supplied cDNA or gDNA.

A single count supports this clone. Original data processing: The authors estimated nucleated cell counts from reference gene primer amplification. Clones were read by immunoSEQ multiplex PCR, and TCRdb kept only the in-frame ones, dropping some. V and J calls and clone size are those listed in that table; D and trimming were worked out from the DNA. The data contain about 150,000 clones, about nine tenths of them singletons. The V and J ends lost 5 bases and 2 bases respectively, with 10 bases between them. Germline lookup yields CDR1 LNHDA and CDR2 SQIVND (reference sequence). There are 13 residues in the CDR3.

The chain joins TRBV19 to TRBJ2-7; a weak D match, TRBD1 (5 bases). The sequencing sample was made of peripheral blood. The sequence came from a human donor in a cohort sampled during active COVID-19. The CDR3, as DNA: TGTGCCAGTAGTGAATACAGGACCTACGAGCAGTACTTC. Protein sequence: CASSEYRTYEQYF.